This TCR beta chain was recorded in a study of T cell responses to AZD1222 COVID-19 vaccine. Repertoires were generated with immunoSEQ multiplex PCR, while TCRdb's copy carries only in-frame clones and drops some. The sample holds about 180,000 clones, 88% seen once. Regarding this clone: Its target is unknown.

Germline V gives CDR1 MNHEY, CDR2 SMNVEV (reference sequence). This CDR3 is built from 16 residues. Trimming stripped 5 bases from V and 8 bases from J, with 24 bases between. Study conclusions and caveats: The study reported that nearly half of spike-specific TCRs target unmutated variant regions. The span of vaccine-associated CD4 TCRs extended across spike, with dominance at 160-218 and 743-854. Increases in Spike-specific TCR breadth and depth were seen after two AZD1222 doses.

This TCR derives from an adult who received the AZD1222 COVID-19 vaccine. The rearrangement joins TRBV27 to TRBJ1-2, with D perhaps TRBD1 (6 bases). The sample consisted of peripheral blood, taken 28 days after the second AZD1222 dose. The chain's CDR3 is CASSPQTPTGPGGYTF. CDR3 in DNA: TGTGCCAGCAGTCCCCAAACCCCGACAGGCCCAGGGGGCTACACCTTC.